A single sample gave rise to the 7 T cell receptor beta chains below, sequenced in a study of OX40 agonist ivuxolimab in advanced cancers. This table comes from immunoSEQ multiplex PCR, and its TCRdb copy is limited to in-frame clones, with some not included. The repertoire has more than 60,000 clones, around 82% of them found once; the top ten carry almost 4.5%. This sample comprised CD4+ or CD8+ T cells sorted from blood, obtained in a trial of the OX40 agonist ivuxolimab. The source of these receptors is an adult with an advanced solid tumor such as melanoma, head and neck, liver or kidney cancer.

V usage is TRBV7-9 and J usage is TRBJ1-1; D may be TRBD1 (5 bases). Germline-derived CDR1 and CDR2 are SEHNR and FQNEAQ (reference sequence). The V gene lost 6 bases and the J gene lost 1 base, with 12 bases spanning the gap. The CDR3 spans 14 residues. CDR3 sequence (DNA): TGTGCCAGCAGAGCCGGGGCCCGGAACACTGAAGCTTTCTTT. As protein: CASRAGARNTEAFF.

The V call is TRBV19, the J call TRBJ2-2, with a tentative D call TRBD1 (5 bases). From germline, CDR1 is LNHDA and CDR2 SQIVND (reference sequence). The V gene lost 5 bases and the J gene lost 3 bases, with 10 bases spanning the gap. CDR3 size: 14 residues. The CDR3 protein is CASSSGWDTGELFF. The DNA for the CDR3 is TGTGCCAGTAGTTCAGGGTGGGACACCGGGGAGCTGTTTTTT. Drawing the rest from reference TRBV19 and TRBJ2-2, the complete variable domain is DGGITQSPKYLFRKEGQNVTLSCEQNLNHDAMYWYRQDPGQGLRLIYYSQIVNDFQKGDIAEGYSVSREKKESFPLTVTSAQKNPTAFYLCASSSGWDTGELFFGEGSRLTVL.

CDR3 amino acids: CASAQFSNQPQHF. The CDR3 DNA reads as TGTGCCAGCGCCCAGTTTAGCAATCAGCCCCAGCATTTT. The V and J genes are TRBV6-5 and TRBJ1-5; no firm D call. Trimming cost V 8 bases and J 0 bases, with 8 bases left between them. Germline assignment: CDR1 MNHEY and CDR2 SVGAGI. The CDR3 covers 13 residues.

The rearrangement uses TRBV29-1 and TRBJ2-7, with D possibly TRBD1 on 6 matching bases. Germline lookup yields CDR1 SQVTM and CDR2 ANQGSEA. This CDR3 spans 15 amino acids. The V and J ends lost 4 bases and 7 bases respectively, with 23 bases between them. The CDR3: CSVVSAYRVNEEQYF. CDR3 nucleotides: TGCAGCGTTGTTTCCGCTTACAGGGTGAATGAGGAGCAGTACTTC.

This chain connects TRBV5-1 to TRBJ1-5; 8 bases match TRBD1. Germline CDR1 is SGHRS and CDR2 is YFSETQ. This CDR3 comprises 14 residues. The V segment lost 5 bases and the J segment 4 bases; nucleotides outside the gene matches: 5. CDR3 residues: CASSTGQGNQPQHF. The CDR3 DNA reads TGCGCCAGCAGTACCGGACAGGGTAATCAGCCCCAGCATTTT. The variable domain in full, completed from reference TRBV5-1 and TRBJ1-5, reads KAGVTQTPRYLIKTRGQQVTLSCSPISGHRSVSWYQQTPGQGLQFLFEYFSETQRNKGNFPGRFSGRQFSNSRSEMNVSTLELGDSALYLCASSTGQGNQPQHFGDGTRLSIL.

For the CDR3, the DNA is TGCAGCGTTTGGCTAGCGGGGACCCCCGAAAACATTCAGTACTTC. Its protein product is CSVWLAGTPENIQYF. The chain recombines TRBV29-1 with TRBJ2-4; TRBD2 matches 9 bases. Germline values: CDR1 SQVTM, CDR2 ANQGSEA. V shed 5 bases, J shed 5 bases, and the junction held 10 bases outside the gene matches. The CDR3 is made up of 15 amino acids.

The chain recombines TRBV11-1 with TRBJ2-1, with 12 bases aligning to TRBD2. In germline, CDR1 is SGHAT, CDR2 FQDESV (reference sequence). There are 16 residues in the CDR3. The J segment lost 7 bases and the V segment lost 1 base, leaving 5 bases of the junction unmatched. CDR3 amino acids: CASSLGLAGGRNEQFF. CDR3 DNA: TGTGCCAGCAGCTTAGGGCTAGCGGGGGGGCGGAATGAGCAGTTCTTC.